The present TCR beta chain was sequenced within a study of ipilimumab plus nivolumab after autologous stem cell transplantation. Study overall: Typical patient got 5 ipilimumab doses and about eight nivolumab doses (median). The DLBCL cohort had primary refractory and relapsed disease, with 18-month progression-free survival of approximately 87% and 28%.

Sequenced by immunoSEQ multiplex PCR; TCRdb stores in-frame clones only, minus some. The table includes about 23,000 clones, roughly 74% detected once. Per the germline V gene, CDR1 is SNHLY and CDR2 is FYNNEI. The CDR3 length is 13 residues. V lost 7 bases and J lost 4, with 13 bases in between. In this sample, this clone turned up a few times. Patients got ipilimumab 1 mg/kg beginning 14 to 28 days post-transplant. Dosing: nivolumab 3 mg/kg IV, weeks 1, 4, 7, 10, then every two weeks to week 26. The input for sequencing was PBMCs, taken in a trial of ipilimumab plus nivolumab as post-transplant consolidation. The TCR sequence derives from a male donor with diffuse large B-cell lymphoma. The chain carries TRBV2 and TRBJ1-2; a possible D gene is TRBD1 (6 bases). The CDR3 is CASKMDSFYGYTF. The CDR3 DNA is TGTGCCAGCAAGATGGACAGCTTCTATGGCTACACCTTC.